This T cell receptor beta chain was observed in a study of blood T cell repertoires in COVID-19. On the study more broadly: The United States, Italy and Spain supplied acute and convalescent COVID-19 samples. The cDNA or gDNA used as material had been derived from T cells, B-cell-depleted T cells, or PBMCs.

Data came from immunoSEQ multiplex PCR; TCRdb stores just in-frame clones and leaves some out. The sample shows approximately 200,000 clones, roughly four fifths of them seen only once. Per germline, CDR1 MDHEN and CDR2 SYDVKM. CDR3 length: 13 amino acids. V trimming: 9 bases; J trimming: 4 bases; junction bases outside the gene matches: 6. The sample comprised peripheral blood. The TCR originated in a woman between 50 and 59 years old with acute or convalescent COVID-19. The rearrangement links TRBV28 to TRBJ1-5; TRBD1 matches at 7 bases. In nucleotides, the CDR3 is TGTGCCAGTAGACAGGGTTTAAATCAGCCCCAGCATTTT. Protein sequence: CASRQGLNQPQHF.